Listed here are 17 T cell receptor beta chains from one sample, sequenced in a study of blood T cell repertoires in COVID-19 (TCRdb year 2020). Libraries were built with the immunoSEQ multiplex PCR assay. The table comes from immuneACCESS by way of TCRdb, which keeps in-frame sequences with V and J called. Part of the clones is missing from these tables; in studies checked, under half for an unresolved V gene and the rest for unknown reasons. The sample table records some 65,000 clones; about 90% of these occur just once. 16% of the sample is taken by the ten largest. Sequenced sample: peripheral blood. These receptors were collected from a man between 40 and 49 years old with COVID-19, enrolled during active disease.

V usage is TRBV3-1 (or the pseudogene TRBV3-2) and J usage is TRBJ2-5; D remains unclear. The germline V and J ends were trimmed by 3 bases and 2 bases, with 10 bases remaining between them. Per the germline V gene, CDR1 is LGHDT and CDR2 is YNNKEL (reference sequence). This CDR3 has 14 amino acids. The CDR3 is CASSHGGPQETQYF. The CDR3 nucleotides read TGTGCCAGCAGCCATGGCGGCCCTCAAGAGACCCAGTACTTC.

This clone was detected only once. V gene TRBV10-3 combines with J gene TRBJ1-4; TRBD1 matches 10 bases. The V gene's germline CDR1 is ENHRY and CDR2 SYGVKD. Losses at the gene ends were 0 bases for V and 8 bases for J; bases not matched to a gene: 6. The CDR3 has 16 residues. The CDR3 is CAISESRDRGQEKLFF. CDR3 in DNA: TGTGCCATCAGTGAGTCGCGGGACAGGGGACAAGAAAAACTGTTTTTT.

This rearrangement joins TRBV6-5 to TRBJ2-7; 11 bases are a match to TRBD1. The V segment lost 11 bases and the J segment 5 bases; nucleotides outside the gene matches: 11. Germline loops: CDR1 MNHEY, CDR2 SVGAGI. The CDR3 consists of 14 residues. The CDR3 nucleotides read TGTGCCGCCCCAGACCCGGACAGGGGGCACGAGCAGTACTTC. As protein: CAAPDPDRGHEQYF.

The chain has TRBV10-2 and TRBJ2-7; D not certain. CDR3 length equals 12 residues. The germline V gene has CDR1 WSHSY and CDR2 SAAADI. The V end was cut by 4 bases, the J end by 0 bases, with 4 bases between. The CDR3 sequence is CASSVGSYEQYF. The CDR3 DNA sequence: TGCGCCAGCAGTGTCGGCTCCTACGAGCAGTACTTC.

The rearrangement uses TRBV27 and TRBJ2-3; TRBD2 is a possible D gene (7 bases). The CDR3 sequence is 12 residues long. The V gene's germline CDR1 is MNHEY and CDR2 SMNVEV (reference sequence). Trimming shortened V by 3 bases and J by 12 bases, and 13 bases separated the two germline ends. CDR3 bases: TGTGCCAGCAGTTTGGAACGGGGGGCCCAGTATTTT. It specifies CASSLERGAQYF.

The chain joins TRBV5-1 to TRBJ1-1, with 7 bases fitting TRBD1. This CDR3 spans 14 amino acids. Germline V gene data show CDR1 as SGHRS and CDR2 as YFSETQ. V was pared by 4 bases and J by 5 bases, with 8 bases of the junction left unmatched. CDR3 DNA: TGCGCCAGCAGCGCCACCGACAGGGCGACTGAAGCTTTCTTT. Its translation is CASSATDRATEAFF.

The chain joins TRBV10-3 to TRBJ2-1; the D gene is possibly TRBD2 (5 bases). Trimming pared 8 bases from V and 5 bases from J, leaving 13 bases between. CDR1 ENHRY and CDR2 SYGVKD come from the germline V gene. The CDR3 runs to 13 residues. The CDR3 sequence: CAISTRGDNEQFF. In DNA form, the CDR3 reads TGTGCCATCTCCACCCGGGGAGACAATGAGCAGTTCTTC.

The gene calls are TRBV7-8 and TRBJ1-6; 9 bases map to TRBD1. The V segment lost 4 bases and the J segment 2 bases; nucleotides outside the gene matches: 15. CDR3 length: 20 amino acids. Germline lookup yields CDR1 SGHVS and CDR2 FQNEAQ. The CDR3 loop reads CASSSNSGQGAKTYNSPLHF. CDR3 DNA sequence: TGTGCCAGCAGCTCAAACTCGGGACAGGGCGCGAAAACCTATAATTCACCCCTCCACTTT.

This chain links TRBV28 with TRBJ2-5; D possibly corresponds to TRBD2 (6 bases). The CDR3 loop spans 13 amino acids. Germline assignment: CDR1 MDHEN and CDR2 SYDVKM. Trimming removed 6 bases from V and 5 bases from J, with 13 bases in between. CDR3 amino acids: CASSPPSVETQYF. As DNA, the CDR3 is TGTGCCAGCAGCCCCCCTAGCGTGGAGACCCAGTACTTC. The full variable domain, in which reference TRBV28 and TRBJ2-5 provide the parts outside the CDR3, is DVKVTQSSRYLVKRTGEKVFLECVQDMDHENMFWYRQDPGLGLRLIYFSYDVKMKEKGDIPEGYSVSREKKERFSLILESASTNQTSMYLCASSPPSVETQYFGPGTRLLVL.

The V call is TRBV18, the J call TRBJ2-1, with TRBD2 matching over 10 bases. CDR3 size: 17 residues. Germline V gene data show CDR1 as KGHSH and CDR2 as LQKENI. V dropped 6 bases and J dropped 4; count of bases not matched to a gene: 12. The CDR3 coding sequence is TGTGCCAGCTCGCCCACCTTTAGCGGGGGGACATACAATGAGCAGTTCTTC. As protein: CASSPTFSGGTYNEQFF.

This rearrangement joins TRBV30 to TRBJ1-1; D gene ambiguous. Germline V gives CDR1 GTSNPN, CDR2 SVGIG (reference sequence). The ends were cut back, 2 bases at V and 3 bases at J, with 4 bases in the middle. CDR3 size: 11 residues. The CDR3 is CAWSQYTEAFF. The DNA of the CDR3 is TGTGCCTGGAGTCAATACACTGAAGCTTTCTTT.

The gene calls are TRBV28 and TRBJ2-2; maybe TRBD1 (7 bases). The CDR3 loop spans 16 amino acids. CDR1 is MDHEN, CDR2 SYDVKM, per germline. V lost 10 bases and J lost 4, with 22 bases in between. The CDR3 region has the DNA TGTGCCACCAACCCCCCGGGGCAGGGGGGCACCGGGGAGCTGTTTTTT. Residues: CATNPPGQGGTGELFF.

The gene calls are TRBV5-1 and TRBJ2-3; tentative D call: TRBD1 (6 bases). The germline V gene has CDR1 SGHRS and CDR2 YFSETQ. This CDR3 comprises 13 residues. V lost 5 bases, J lost 0 bases, and 7 bases lay in between. CDR3 protein: CASRQGSTDTQYF. In DNA, the CDR3 is TGCGCCAGCAGACAGGGCAGCACAGATACGCAGTATTTT.

The V and J genes are TRBV6-5 and TRBJ2-3; tentative D call: TRBD2 (7 bases). The CDR3 loop spans 11 amino acids. Trimming removed 6 bases at V and 14 bases at J, with 15 bases between. The germline CDR1 and CDR2 sequences are MNHEY and SVGAGI. The CDR3 DNA reads as TGTGCCAGCAGCGAGCGGGACACCCTGTATTTT. Protein: CASSERDTLYF.

The rearrangement uses TRBV28 and TRBJ1-5, with D tentatively TRBD1 (5 bases). Germline assignment: CDR1 MDHEN and CDR2 SYDVKM. CDR3 size: 15 residues. V was trimmed by 5 bases and J by 6 bases, leaving 17 bases between them. CDR3 sequence: CASSTLRGGRQPQHF. CDR3 DNA sequence: TGTGCCAGCAGTACCCTGAGGGGAGGGCGTCAGCCCCAGCATTTT. Full variable domain (outside the CDR3, taken from reference TRBV28 and TRBJ1-5): DVKVTQSSRYLVKRTGEKVFLECVQDMDHENMFWYRQDPGLGLRLIYFSYDVKMKEKGDIPEGYSVSREKKERFSLILESASTNQTSMYLCASSTLRGGRQPQHFGDGTRLSIL.

This chain uses TRBV10-2 with TRBJ2-7, with D perhaps matching TRBD1 (5 bases). The CDR3 has 14 residues. Looked up from germline, CDR1 is WSHSY and CDR2 is SAAADI. V lost 6 bases and J lost 2, with 14 bases in between. CDR3 amino acids: CASRGPVGPYEQYF. CDR3 bases: TGCGCCAGCAGAGGGCCCGTGGGGCCCTACGAGCAGTACTTC.

The chain joins TRBV7-8 to TRBJ2-7, with 12 bases lining up with TRBD1. The CDR3 covers 15 residues. CDR1 SGHVS and CDR2 FQNEAQ come from the germline V gene. V shed 7 bases and J 5 bases; nucleotides not matched to a gene: 9. This CDR3 reads CASTLAGTGGHEQYF. CDR3 nucleotides: TGTGCCAGCACGCTAGCCGGGACAGGGGGCCACGAGCAGTACTTC.